The source of this T cell receptor beta chain is a study of CD8+ T cells in alopecia areata. RNA, once extracted, was reverse transcribed into cDNA for use as the sequencing template. Method: immunoSEQ multiplex PCR; TCRdb's copy keeps in-frame clones and lacks some. The data contain fewer than 200,000 clones, roughly 58% of them singletons. Treatment noted: oral pan-JAK inhibitor, 5-10 mg twice daily. This clone was counted only a few times. Per germline, CDR1 SGHTA and CDR2 FQGTGA. This CDR3 has 18 amino acids. The V gene lost 3 bases and the J gene lost 6 bases, with 27 bases spanning the gap. The V call is TRBV7-3, the J call TRBJ2-7; possibly TRBD2 for D (5 bases). This sample comprised CD4+ T cells sorted from blood, obtained at approximately week 55, from a patient treated with tofacitinib. The clonotype originates from a human donor with alopecia areata. CDR3 in amino acids: CASSLGPLGRFERGEQYF. Written as DNA, the CDR3 is TGTGCCAGCAGCTTGGGCCCTCTGGGCAGGTTCGAACGGGGCGAGCAGTACTTC.